This TCR beta chain was recovered during a study of cytomegalovirus exposure and HLA in healthy donors. The study ran its PCR with 60 Vbeta and 13 Jbeta primers. The data were produced by immunoSEQ multiplex PCR, yet TCRdb's version contains in-frame clones alone and is incomplete. The listing records about 160,000 clones. Between the trimmed V and J ends, which lost 5 bases and 3 bases, there was a span of 11 bases. The CDR3 runs to 13 residues. Germline loops: CDR1 MDHEN, CDR2 SYDVKM. Sequences were obtained from PBMCs. The chain employs TRBV28 and TRBJ2-7, with a weak D call TRBD1 (6 bases). The source of this sequence is a man aged 30 to 45 in good health and CMV-seronegative. CDR3 sequence reads: CASSLGTFYEQYF. The CDR3 region has the DNA TGTGCCAGCAGTCTCGGGACATTCTACGAGCAGTACTTC.